The 17 T cell receptor beta chains below were found in one sample sequenced in a study of CD8 T cells in Susac syndrome. Random hexamers served to reverse transcribe roughly 0.45 to 1 ug RNA. MiXCR, run by TCRdb on the immunoSEQ multiplex PCR reads, gives a single entry per CDR3 protein. The table has 200,000 to 250,000 distinct CDR3 sequences, approximately 95% seen once. Specimen: CD4+ T cells from PBMCs. The source of these receptors is a human donor with multiple sclerosis.

V gene TRBV29-1 combines with J gene TRBJ1-1; D not certain. The CDR3 has 13 residues. Trimming cost V 5 bases and J 4 bases, with 14 bases left between them. Germline loops: CDR1 SQVTM, CDR2 ANQGSEA. CDR3 DNA: TGCAGCGTTTCAGAGGAGCCGAGCACTGAAGCTTTCTTT. It translates to CSVSEEPSTEAFF.

This chain uses TRBV27 with TRBJ2-3, with 8 bases identical to TRBD1. This CDR3 region has 16 residues. Per germline, CDR1 MNHEY and CDR2 SMNVEV (reference sequence). V gave up 6 bases and J gave up 8 bases; unmatched junction bases: 16. CDR3 amino acids: CASRGAEGQDRGTQYF. CDR3 sequence (DNA): TGTGCCAGCAGAGGGGCCGAGGGACAGGACCGAGGTACGCAGTATTTT.

The chain has TRBV3-1 and TRBJ2-1; 8 nucleotides match TRBD2. Germline V lookup: CDR1 LGHDT, CDR2 YNNKEL (reference sequence). This CDR3 spans 15 amino acids. After removal of 2 bases from V and 9 bases from J, the junction contained 9 bases not matched to a gene. CDR3 protein: CASSQSIAGLIEQFF. Written as DNA, the CDR3 is TGTGCCAGCAGCCAATCAATAGCGGGGCTAATTGAGCAGTTCTTC.

The rearrangement uses TRBV29-1 and TRBJ1-2; D unclear. There are 11 residues in the CDR3. Deletions cut 1 base from V and 8 bases from J, with 8 bases between. The germline gives CDR1 SQVTM, CDR2 ANQGSEA. CDR3 sequence (DNA): TGCAGCGTTGAAGCGGGCCAGGGCTACACCTTC. As protein: CSVEAGQGYTF.

The chain joins TRBV12-3 or TRBV12-4 to TRBJ2-5; 7 bases align to TRBD1. This CDR3 is built from 15 residues. Unmatched junction bases numbered 8, after V lost 6 bases and J lost 1 base. The CDR3 region has the DNA TGTGCCAGCAGGTCGACAGGGAATCTCCAAGAGACCCAGTACTTC. Encoded protein: CASRSTGNLQETQYF.

The J gene is TRBJ2-7, the V gene TRBV7-8; D is ambiguous. This CDR3 has 17 amino acids. Per the germline V gene, CDR1 is SGHVS and CDR2 is FQNEAQ. Trimming removed 5 bases from V and 7 bases from J, with 27 bases in between. CDR3 sequence (DNA): TGTGCCAGCAGCCACCTCCCCTGGGTCACCGTGGAGAGTGAGCAGTACGTC. Amino acid sequence: CASSHLPWVTVESEQYV.

The chain has TRBV27 and TRBJ1-4; a weak D match, TRBD1 (5 bases). CDR3 length: 15 residues. Trimming removed 7 bases from V and 7 bases from J, with 19 bases in between. The germline CDR1 and CDR2 sequences are MNHEY and SMNVEV (reference sequence). The CDR3 region is CASTALGREGEKLFF. The CDR3 region has the DNA TGTGCCAGCACCGCGTTGGGCAGGGAAGGTGAAAAACTGTTTTTT.

The chain uses TRBV27 and TRBJ1-4; D is unresolved. This CDR3 comprises 15 residues. Trimming took off 4 bases at V and 1 base at J, with 10 bases between the two ends. The germline V gene encodes CDR1 MNHEY and CDR2 SMNVEV (reference sequence). The CDR3 coding sequence is TGTGCCAGCAGTTCATACGGGCAAACTAATGAAAAACTGTTTTTT. It codes for CASSSYGQTNEKLFF. Combining the CDR3 with reference TRBV27 and TRBJ1-4 gives the whole variable domain EAQVTQNPRYLITVTGKKLTVTCSQNMNHEYMSWYRQDPGLGLRQIYYSMNVEVTDKGDVPEGYKVSRKEKRNFPLILESPSPNQTSLYFCASSSYGQTNEKLFFGSGTQLSVL.

The V call is TRBV20-1, the J call TRBJ2-1, with 8 nucleotides matching TRBD2. Looked up from germline, CDR1 is DFQATT and CDR2 is SNEGSKA (reference sequence). This CDR3 has 14 residues. V dropped 6 bases and J dropped 10; count of bases not matched to a gene: 14. In nucleotides, the CDR3 is TGCAGTGCCCGGGCTGGCGGGGGGTCCCAGGAGCAGTTCTTC. This encodes CSARAGGGSQEQFF.

The V call is TRBV3-1, the J call TRBJ2-1; TRBD2 might be the D (5 bases). The CDR3 runs 17 residues. The ends were cut back, 2 bases at V and 6 bases at J, with 20 bases in the middle. CDR1 and CDR2 (germline): LGHDT, YNNKEL (reference sequence). The CDR3 loop reads CASSQRGLMRLRNEQFF. CDR3 nucleotide sequence: TGTGCCAGCAGCCAACGAGGACTCATGCGGCTTCGCAATGAGCAGTTCTTC.

The V gene is TRBV7-9, the J gene TRBJ2-1; TRBD2 agrees at 8 bases. Trimming cost V 2 bases and J 7 bases; bases outside gene matches: 10. The CDR3 has 16 amino acids. Germline V gene lookup returns CDR1 SEHNR and CDR2 FQNEAQ (reference sequence). Written as DNA, the CDR3 is TGTGCCAGCAGCTTAAGTACGACTAGCGTTTTTAATGAGCAGTTCTTC. It specifies CASSLSTTSVFNEQFF.

This clonotype appeared once. The chain has TRBV10-3 and TRBJ1-2; 8 bases line up with TRBD1. With 4 bases clipped from V and 7 bases from J, the junction kept 11 bases outside the gene matches. This CDR3 spans 15 amino acids. The germline V gene has CDR1 ENHRY and CDR2 SYGVKD. CDR3 in amino acids: CAISAQGASTPGYTF. DNA of the CDR3: TGTGCCATCAGTGCCCAGGGGGCGTCGACTCCTGGCTACACCTTC.

The chain carries TRBV27 and TRBJ1-1, with 8 bases matching TRBD1. This CDR3 is built from 12 residues. Germline V gene lookup returns CDR1 MNHEY and CDR2 SMNVEV (reference sequence). The V segment lost 3 bases and the J segment 9 bases; nucleotides outside the gene matches: 3. Here the CDR3 DNA reads TGTGCCAGCAGTTTCCAGGGGGCGCAAGCTTTCTTT. This translates into CASSFQGAQAFF.

This chain connects TRBV29-1 to TRBJ2-3, with D tentatively TRBD1 or TRBD2 (7 bases each). The CDR3 sequence is 15 residues long. The germline V and J ends were trimmed by 4 bases and 3 bases, with 17 bases remaining between them. Germline CDR1 and CDR2: SQVTM and ANQGSEA. The CDR3 sequence: CSVGEGAAITDTQYF. CDR3 bases: TGCAGCGTTGGGGAGGGGGCAGCCATAACAGATACGCAGTATTTT.

The CDR3 DNA sequence: TGCAGCGTCGGTGAGAGGGTTAGGAATGAGCAGTTCTTC. Its protein is CSVGERVRNEQFF. The J gene is TRBJ2-1, the V gene TRBV29-1; D may be TRBD2 (5 bases). Trimming cost V 6 bases and J 7 bases, with 16 bases left between them. CDR1 and CDR2 from the germline V gene are SQVTM and ANQGSEA. This CDR3 has 13 amino acids.

This chain links TRBV3-1 with TRBJ2-1; TRBD1 agrees at 9 bases. V lost 0 bases and J lost 6; bases outside the gene matches: 6. CDR3 length: 16 residues. Looked up from germline, CDR1 is LGHDT and CDR2 is YNNKEL (reference sequence). The CDR3 DNA reads TGTGCCAGCAGCCAAGATGCGACAGGGGGAGGCAATGAGCAGTTCTTC. Amino acids: CASSQDATGGGNEQFF.

This clonotype showed up just a few times. The V and J genes are TRBV25-1 and TRBJ1-1; D gene unclear. The CDR3 totals 11 residues. The V end was cut by 6 bases, the J end by 0 bases, with 2 bases between. Germline V gene sequence: CDR1 MGHDK, CDR2 SYGVNS. The CDR3 is CASRMNTEAFF. CDR3 DNA sequence: TGTGCCAGCAGAATGAACACTGAAGCTTTCTTT.